This TCR beta chain was recovered during a study of OX40 agonist ivuxolimab in advanced cancers. Assay used: immunoSEQ multiplex PCR; TCRdb lists only in-frame clones, some missing. The sample records about 62,000 clones, roughly 90% being singletons. This CDR3 is 14 amino acids long. Germline assignment: CDR1 MNHNY and CDR2 SVGAGI (reference sequence). V was pared by 6 bases and J by 8 bases, with 19 bases between. V is TRBV6-6 and J is TRBJ1-1, with a weak D call TRBD1 (5 bases). The sample was CD4+ or CD8+ T cells sorted from blood, taken in a trial of the OX40 agonist ivuxolimab. The receptor was derived from an adult with an advanced solid tumor such as melanoma, head and neck, liver or kidney cancer. In DNA form, the CDR3 reads TGTGCCAGCAGAAACACCGTAATCCGGGACGAAGCTTTCTTT. Translation: CASRNTVIRDEAFF.